This T cell receptor (beta chain) was recovered during a study of cytomegalovirus exposure and HLA in healthy donors. Study-wide findings and caveats: The study flagged some 170 TCR beta chains as cytomegalovirus-associated. Reports described diagnosis of cytomegalovirus status by the classifier as highly specific and sensitive. Despite most TCR sequences being rare, some public TCRs occurred in many donors.

In the case of this clone: Its antigen is unidentified.

TCRdb's copy holds only in-frame clones and misses some; the assay was immunoSEQ multiplex PCR. The data hold approximately 72,000 clones, with around 95% observed a single time. In germline, CDR1 is MNHEY, CDR2 SMNVEV (reference sequence). V was pared by 6 bases and J by 3 bases, with 6 bases of the junction left unmatched. The CDR3 extends over 14 amino acids. The sample comprised PBMCs. V usage is TRBV27 and J usage is TRBJ2-7; TRBD1 matches 9 bases. This TCR came from a woman aged 18 to 35 in good health and CMV-seronegative. The chain's CDR3 is CASRRPGQGYEQYF. CDR3 DNA: TGTGCCAGCAGGCGACCGGGACAGGGCTACGAGCAGTACTTC.